This T cell receptor beta chain was sequenced during a study of blood T cell repertoires in COVID-19. Original processing methods: Reference gene primer amplification yielded estimated nucleated cell counts. Libraries were prepared by immunoSEQ multiplex PCR; TCRdb keeps only in-frame clonotypes and omits some of them. D and trimming come from the DNA, and the V and J calls and clone size come from that table. The sample comprises 150,000 to 200,000 clones, 75% to 85% of which are singletons, and about 11% rests with the top ten. The germline CDR1 and CDR2 sequences are MGHRA and YSYEKL. V was clipped by 4 bases and J by 3 bases, with 14 bases between them. The CDR3 runs 15 residues.

This receptor was obtained from a woman aged 40 to 50 with COVID-19, enrolled during active disease. J is TRBJ2-3 and V is TRBV4-1; TRBD1 is a possible D gene (5 bases). The sample was peripheral blood. The CDR3 sequence is CASSPFGRGTDTQYF. The CDR3 DNA follows: TGCGCCAGCAGCCCGTTCGGTAGGGGTACAGATACGCAGTATTTT.